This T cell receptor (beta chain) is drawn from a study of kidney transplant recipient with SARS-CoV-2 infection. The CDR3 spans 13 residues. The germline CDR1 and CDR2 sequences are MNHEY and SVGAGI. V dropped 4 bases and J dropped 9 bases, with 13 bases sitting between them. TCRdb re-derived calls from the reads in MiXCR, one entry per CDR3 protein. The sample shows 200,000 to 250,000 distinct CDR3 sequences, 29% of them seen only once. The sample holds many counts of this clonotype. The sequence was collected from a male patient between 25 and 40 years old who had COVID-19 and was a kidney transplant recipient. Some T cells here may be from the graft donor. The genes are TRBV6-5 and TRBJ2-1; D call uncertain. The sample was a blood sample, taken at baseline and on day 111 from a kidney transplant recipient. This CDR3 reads CASSLQAWGEQFF. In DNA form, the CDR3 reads TGTGCCAGCAGTTTACAAGCTTGGGGTGAGCAGTTCTTC.